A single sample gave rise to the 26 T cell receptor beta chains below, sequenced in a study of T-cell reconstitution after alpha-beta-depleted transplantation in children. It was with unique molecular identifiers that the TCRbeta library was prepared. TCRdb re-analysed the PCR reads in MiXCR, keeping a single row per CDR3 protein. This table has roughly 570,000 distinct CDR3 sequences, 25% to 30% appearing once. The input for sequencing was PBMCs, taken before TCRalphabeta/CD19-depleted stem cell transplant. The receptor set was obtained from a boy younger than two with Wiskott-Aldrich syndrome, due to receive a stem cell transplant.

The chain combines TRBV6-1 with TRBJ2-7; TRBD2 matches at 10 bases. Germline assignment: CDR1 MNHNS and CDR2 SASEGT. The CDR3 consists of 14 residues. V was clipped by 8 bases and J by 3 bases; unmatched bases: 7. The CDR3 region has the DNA TGTGCCAGCGGAGAGCGGGAGGGTTTCTACGAGCAGTACTTC. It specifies CASGEREGFYEQYF.

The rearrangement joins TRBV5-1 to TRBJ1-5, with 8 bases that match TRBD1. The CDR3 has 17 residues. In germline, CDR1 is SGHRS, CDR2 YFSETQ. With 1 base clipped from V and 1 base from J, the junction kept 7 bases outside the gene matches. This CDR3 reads CASSLTGGLESNQPQHF. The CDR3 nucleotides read TGCGCCAGCAGCTTGACAGGGGGATTGGAGAGCAATCAGCCCCAGCATTTT.

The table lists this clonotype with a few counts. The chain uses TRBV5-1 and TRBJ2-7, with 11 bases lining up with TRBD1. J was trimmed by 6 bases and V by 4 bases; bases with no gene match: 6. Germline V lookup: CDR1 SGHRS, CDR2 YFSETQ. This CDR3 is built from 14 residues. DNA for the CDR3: TGCGCCAGCAGCATGCTCGGGACAGGGGGCGAGCAGTACTTC. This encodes CASSMLGTGGEQYF.

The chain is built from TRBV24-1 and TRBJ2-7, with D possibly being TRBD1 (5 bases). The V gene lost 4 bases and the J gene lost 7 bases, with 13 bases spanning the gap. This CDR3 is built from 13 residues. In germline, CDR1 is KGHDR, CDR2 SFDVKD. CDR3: CATSDPAGREQYF. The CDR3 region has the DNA TGTGCCACCAGTGACCCCGCAGGGCGGGAGCAGTACTTC.

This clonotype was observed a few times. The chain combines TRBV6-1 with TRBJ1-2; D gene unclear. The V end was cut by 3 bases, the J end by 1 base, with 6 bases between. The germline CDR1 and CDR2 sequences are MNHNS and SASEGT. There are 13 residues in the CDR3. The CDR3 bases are TGTGCCAGCAGTGACCGATATAACTATGGCTACACCTTC. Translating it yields CASSDRYNYGYTF.

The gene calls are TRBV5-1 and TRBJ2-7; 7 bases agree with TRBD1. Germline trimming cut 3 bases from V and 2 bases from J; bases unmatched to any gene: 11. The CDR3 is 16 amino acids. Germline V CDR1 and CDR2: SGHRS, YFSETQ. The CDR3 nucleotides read TGCGCCAGCAGCTACACCCTGGGACAGAGCCCCTACGAGCAGTACTTC. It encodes CASSYTLGQSPYEQYF.

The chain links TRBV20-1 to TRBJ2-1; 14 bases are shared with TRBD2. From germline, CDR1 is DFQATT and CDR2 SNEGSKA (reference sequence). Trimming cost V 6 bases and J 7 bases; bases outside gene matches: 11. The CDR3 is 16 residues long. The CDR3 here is CSARGLAGGRGNEQFF. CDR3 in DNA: TGCAGTGCCCGAGGACTAGCGGGAGGAAGGGGAAATGAGCAGTTCTTC.

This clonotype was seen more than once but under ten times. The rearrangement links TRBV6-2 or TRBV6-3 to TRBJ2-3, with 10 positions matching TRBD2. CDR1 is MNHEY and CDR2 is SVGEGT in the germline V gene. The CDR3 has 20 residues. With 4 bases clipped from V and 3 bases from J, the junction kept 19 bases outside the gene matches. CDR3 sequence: CASSLGIGWLAGDETDTQYF. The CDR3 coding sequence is TGTGCCAGCAGTTTGGGTATCGGTTGGCTAGCGGGAGATGAAACAGATACGCAGTATTTT.

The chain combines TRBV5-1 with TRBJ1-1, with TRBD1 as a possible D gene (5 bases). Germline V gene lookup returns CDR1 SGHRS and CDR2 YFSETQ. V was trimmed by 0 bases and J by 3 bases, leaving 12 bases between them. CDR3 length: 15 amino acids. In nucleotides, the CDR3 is TGCGCCAGCAGCTTGGCCCCTGCGGGGGACACTGAAGCTTTCTTT. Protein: CASSLAPAGDTEAFF.

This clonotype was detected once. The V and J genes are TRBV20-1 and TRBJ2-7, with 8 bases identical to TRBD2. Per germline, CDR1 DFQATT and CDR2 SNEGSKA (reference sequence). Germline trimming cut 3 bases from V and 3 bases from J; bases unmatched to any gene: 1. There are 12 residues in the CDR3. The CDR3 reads CSARTSVYEQYF. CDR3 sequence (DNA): TGCAGTGCTAGGACTAGCGTCTACGAGCAGTACTTC.

The CDR3 DNA sequence: TGCAGTGCTAAGGACAGGGTGACTAGCGGGCAGTACTTC. This sequence encodes CSAKDRVTSGQYF. The V call is TRBV20-1, the J call TRBJ2-7; TRBD2 is a possible D gene (9 bases). The CDR3 is 13 residues long. V dropped 4 bases and J dropped 9 bases, with 19 bases sitting between them. Germline CDR1 DFQATT, CDR2 SNEGSKA (reference sequence).

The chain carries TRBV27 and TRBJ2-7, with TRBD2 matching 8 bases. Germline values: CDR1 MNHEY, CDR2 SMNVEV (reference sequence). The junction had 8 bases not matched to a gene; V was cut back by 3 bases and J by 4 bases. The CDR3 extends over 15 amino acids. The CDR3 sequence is CASSFGGRSRYEQYF. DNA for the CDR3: TGTGCCAGCAGTTTCGGCGGGAGGAGTCGATACGAGCAGTACTTC.

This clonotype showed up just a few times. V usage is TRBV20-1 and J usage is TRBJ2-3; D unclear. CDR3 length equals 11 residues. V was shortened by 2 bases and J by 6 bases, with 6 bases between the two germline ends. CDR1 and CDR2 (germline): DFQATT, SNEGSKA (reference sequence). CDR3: CSARSSDTQYF. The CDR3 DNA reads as TGCAGTGCTAGATCCTCCGATACGCAGTATTTT.

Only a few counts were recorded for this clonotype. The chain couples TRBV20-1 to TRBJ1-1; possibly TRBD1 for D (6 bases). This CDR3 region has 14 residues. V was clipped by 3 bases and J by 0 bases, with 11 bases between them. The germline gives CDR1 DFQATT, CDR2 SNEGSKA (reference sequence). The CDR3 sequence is CSASPGHMNTEAFF. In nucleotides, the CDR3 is TGCAGTGCTAGTCCGGGACACATGAACACTGAAGCTTTCTTT.

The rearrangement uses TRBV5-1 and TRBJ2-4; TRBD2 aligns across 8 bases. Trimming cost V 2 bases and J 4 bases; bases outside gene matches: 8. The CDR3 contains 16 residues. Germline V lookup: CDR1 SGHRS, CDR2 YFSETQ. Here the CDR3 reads CASSFLSTSEKNIQYF. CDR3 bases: TGCGCCAGCAGCTTCTTATCGACTAGCGAGAAAAACATTCAGTACTTC.

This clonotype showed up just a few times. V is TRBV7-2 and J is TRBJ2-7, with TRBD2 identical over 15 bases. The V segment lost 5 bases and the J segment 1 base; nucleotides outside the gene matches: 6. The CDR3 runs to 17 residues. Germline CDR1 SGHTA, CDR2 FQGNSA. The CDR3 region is CASSLRTSGRASYEQYF. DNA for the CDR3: TGTGCCAGCAGCCTTCGGACTAGCGGGAGGGCGTCCTACGAGCAGTACTTC.

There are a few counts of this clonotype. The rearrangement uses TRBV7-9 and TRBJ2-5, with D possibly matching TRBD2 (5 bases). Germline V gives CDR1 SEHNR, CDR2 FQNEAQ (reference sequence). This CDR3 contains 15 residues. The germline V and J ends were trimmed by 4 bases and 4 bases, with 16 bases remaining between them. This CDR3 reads CASSSGAGRGETQYF. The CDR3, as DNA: TGTGCCAGCAGCTCTGGAGCTGGGAGAGGAGAGACCCAGTACTTC.

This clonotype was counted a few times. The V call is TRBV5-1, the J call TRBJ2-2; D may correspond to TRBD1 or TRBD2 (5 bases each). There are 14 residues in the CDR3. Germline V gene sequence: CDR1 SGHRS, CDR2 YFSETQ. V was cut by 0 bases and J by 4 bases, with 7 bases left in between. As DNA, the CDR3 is TGCGCCAGCAGCTTGGTGGGACCCACCGGGGAGCTGTTTTTT. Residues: CASSLVGPTGELFF.

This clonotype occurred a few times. For the CDR3, the DNA is TGCAGTGCCAATCCCGGGGGGTCCCTGTGGGAGACCCAGTACTTC. It codes for CSANPGGSLWETQYF. V and J are TRBV20-1 and TRBJ2-5; 7 positions agree with TRBD2. The CDR3 spans 15 residues. Germline V gives CDR1 DFQATT, CDR2 SNEGSKA (reference sequence). V was clipped by 6 bases and J by 5 bases; unmatched bases: 15.

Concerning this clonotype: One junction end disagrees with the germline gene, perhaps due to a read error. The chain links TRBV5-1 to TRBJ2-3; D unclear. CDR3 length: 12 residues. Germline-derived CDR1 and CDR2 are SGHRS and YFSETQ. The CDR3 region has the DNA TGTGCCAGCAGCTCCCTAGGTGATACGCAGTATTTT. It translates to CASSSLGDTQYF.

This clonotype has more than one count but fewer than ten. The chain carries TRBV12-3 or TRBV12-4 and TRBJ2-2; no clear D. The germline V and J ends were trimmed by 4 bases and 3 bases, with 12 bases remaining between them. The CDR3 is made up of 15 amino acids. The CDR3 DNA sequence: TGTGCCAGCAGTTCAAGGCCATCCCACACCGGGGAGCTGTTTTTT. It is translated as CASSSRPSHTGELFF.

CDR3 sequence reads: CASNRYRGETQYF. CDR3 nucleotides: TGTGCCAGTAATAGATACAGGGGAGAGACCCAGTACTTC. The chain has TRBV19 and TRBJ2-5; 7 bases are shared with TRBD1. V dropped 7 bases and J dropped 4; count of bases not matched to a gene: 6. The CDR3 length is 13 residues. Per germline, CDR1 LNHDA and CDR2 SQIVND (reference sequence).

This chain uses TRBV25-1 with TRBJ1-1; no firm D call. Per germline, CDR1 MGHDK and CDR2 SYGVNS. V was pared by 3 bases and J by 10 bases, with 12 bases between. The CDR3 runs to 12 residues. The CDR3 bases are TGTGCCAGCAGTGACCCCGCAAGTAGAGCTTTCTTT. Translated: CASSDPASRAFF.

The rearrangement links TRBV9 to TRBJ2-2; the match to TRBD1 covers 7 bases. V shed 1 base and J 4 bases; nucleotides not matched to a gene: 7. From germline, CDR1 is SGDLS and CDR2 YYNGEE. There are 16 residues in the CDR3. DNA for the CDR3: TGTGCCAGCAGCGTACGGGGACAGAGCCTCACCGGGGAGCTGTTTTTT. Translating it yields CASSVRGQSLTGELFF.

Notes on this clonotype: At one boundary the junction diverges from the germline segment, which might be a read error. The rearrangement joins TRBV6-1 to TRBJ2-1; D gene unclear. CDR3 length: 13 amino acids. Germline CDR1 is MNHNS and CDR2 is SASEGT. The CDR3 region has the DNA TGTGCCAGCAGCGAAGTTTTAAGACCTGAGCAGTTCTTC. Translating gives CASSEVLRPEQFF.

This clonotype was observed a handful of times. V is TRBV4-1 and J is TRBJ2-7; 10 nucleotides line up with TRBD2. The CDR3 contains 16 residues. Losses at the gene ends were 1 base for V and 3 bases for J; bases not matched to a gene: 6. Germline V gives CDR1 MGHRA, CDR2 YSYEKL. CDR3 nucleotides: TGCGCCAGCAGCCAAGGGCTAGCGGGAGCCATCTACGAGCAGTACTTC. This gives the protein CASSQGLAGAIYEQYF.